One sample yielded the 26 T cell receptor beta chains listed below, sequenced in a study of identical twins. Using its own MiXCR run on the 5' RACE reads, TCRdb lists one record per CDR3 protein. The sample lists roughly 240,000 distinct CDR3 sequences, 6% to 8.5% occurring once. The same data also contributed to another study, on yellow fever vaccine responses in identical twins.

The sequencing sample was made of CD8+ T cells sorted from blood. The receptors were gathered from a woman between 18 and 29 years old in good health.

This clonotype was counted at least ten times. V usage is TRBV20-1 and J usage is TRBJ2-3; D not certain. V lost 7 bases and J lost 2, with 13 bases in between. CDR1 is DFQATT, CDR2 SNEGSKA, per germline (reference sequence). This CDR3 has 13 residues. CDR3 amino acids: CSVRSWDTDTQYF. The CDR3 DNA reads TGCAGTGTCAGAAGTTGGGACACAGATACGCAGTATTTT.

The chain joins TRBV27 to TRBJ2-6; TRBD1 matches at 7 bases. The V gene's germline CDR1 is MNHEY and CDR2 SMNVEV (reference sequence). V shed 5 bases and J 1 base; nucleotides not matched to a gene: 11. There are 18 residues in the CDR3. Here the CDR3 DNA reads TGTGCCAGCAGTCCCGATGGGACAGAGCATTCTGGGGCCAACGTCCTGACTTTC. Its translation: CASSPDGTEHSGANVLTF. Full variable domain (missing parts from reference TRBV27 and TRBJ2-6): EAQVTQNPRYLITVTGKKLTVTCSQNMNHEYMSWYRQDPGLGLRQIYYSMNVEVTDKGDVPEGYKVSRKEKRNFPLILESPSPNQTSLYFCASSPDGTEHSGANVLTFGAGSRLTVL.

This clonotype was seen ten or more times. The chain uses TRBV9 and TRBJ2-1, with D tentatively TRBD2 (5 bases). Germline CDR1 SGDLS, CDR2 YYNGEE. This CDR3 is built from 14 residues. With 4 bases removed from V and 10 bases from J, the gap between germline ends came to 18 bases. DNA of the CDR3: TGTGCCAGCAGCCCGAGACTCCCCCCGGGGGAGCAGTTCTTC. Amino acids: CASSPRLPPGEQFF.

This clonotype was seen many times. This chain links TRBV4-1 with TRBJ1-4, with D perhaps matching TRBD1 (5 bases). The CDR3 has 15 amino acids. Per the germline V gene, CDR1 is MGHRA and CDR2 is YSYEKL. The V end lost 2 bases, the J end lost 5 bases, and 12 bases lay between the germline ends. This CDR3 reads CASSQFGTENEKLFF. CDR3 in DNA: TGCGCCAGCAGCCAATTTGGGACTGAAAATGAAAAACTGTTTTTT.

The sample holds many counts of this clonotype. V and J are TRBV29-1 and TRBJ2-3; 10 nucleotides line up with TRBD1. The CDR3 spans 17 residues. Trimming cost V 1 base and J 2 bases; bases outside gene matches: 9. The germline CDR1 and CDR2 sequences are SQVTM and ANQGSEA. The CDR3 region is CSVEVGTGDRFTDTQYF. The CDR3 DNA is TGCAGCGTTGAAGTTGGGACAGGGGACCGATTCACAGATACGCAGTATTTT.

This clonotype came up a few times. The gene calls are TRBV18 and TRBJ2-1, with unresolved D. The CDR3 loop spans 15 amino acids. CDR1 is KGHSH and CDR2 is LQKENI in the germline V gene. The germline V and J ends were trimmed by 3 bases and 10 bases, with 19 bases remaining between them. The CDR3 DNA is TGTGCCAGCTCACCGGTCCCCCCCAGAGTGGGGGAGCAGTTCTTC. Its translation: CASSPVPPRVGEQFF.

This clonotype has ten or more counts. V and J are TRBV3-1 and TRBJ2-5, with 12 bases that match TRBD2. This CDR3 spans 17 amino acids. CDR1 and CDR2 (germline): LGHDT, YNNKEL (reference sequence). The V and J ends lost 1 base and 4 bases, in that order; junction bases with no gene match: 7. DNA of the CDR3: TGTGCCAGCAGCCAAGGACTAGCGGGGGTGTCATCAGAGACCCAGTACTTC. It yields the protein CASSQGLAGVSSETQYF.

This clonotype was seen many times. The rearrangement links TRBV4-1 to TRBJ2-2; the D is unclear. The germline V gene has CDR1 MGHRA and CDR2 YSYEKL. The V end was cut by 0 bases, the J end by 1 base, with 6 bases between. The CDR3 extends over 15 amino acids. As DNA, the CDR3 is TGCGCCAGCAGCCAAGAACATATGAACACCGGGGAGCTGTTTTTT. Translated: CASSQEHMNTGELFF.

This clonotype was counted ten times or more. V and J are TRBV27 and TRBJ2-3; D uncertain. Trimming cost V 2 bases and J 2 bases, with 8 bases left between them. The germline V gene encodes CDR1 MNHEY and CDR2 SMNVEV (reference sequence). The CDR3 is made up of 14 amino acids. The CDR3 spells CASSLRAFTDTQYF. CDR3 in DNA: TGTGCCAGCAGTTTAAGGGCTTTCACAGATACGCAGTATTTT.

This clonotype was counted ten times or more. The CDR3 loop is CASSTPLADSYNEQFF. CDR3 nucleotides: TGTGCCAGCAGTACCCCACTAGCGGACTCCTACAATGAGCAGTTCTTC. This rearrangement joins TRBV6-8 to TRBJ2-1, with 8 bases lining up with TRBD2. V gave up 5 bases and J gave up 0 bases; unmatched junction bases: 6. The germline V gene encodes CDR1 MNHGY and CDR2 SAAAGT. CDR3 length: 16 amino acids.

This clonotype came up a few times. CDR3 coding DNA: TGTGCCAGCAGTGCCGGGGCGGGGTACAATGAGCAGTTCTTC. Its translation: CASSAGAGYNEQFF. The J gene is TRBJ2-1, the V gene TRBV3-1; tentative D call: TRBD2 (6 bases). The CDR3 loop spans 14 amino acids. Germline assignment: CDR1 LGHDT and CDR2 YNNKEL (reference sequence). Trimming left V 6 bases short and J 4 bases short, with 13 bases between.

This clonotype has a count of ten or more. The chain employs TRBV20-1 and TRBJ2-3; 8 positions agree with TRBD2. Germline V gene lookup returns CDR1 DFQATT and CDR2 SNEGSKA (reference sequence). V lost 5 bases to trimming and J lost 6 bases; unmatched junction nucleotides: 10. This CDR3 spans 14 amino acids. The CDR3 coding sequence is TGCAGTGCTTCAAAGCGGGAGCTATACGATACGCAGTATTTT. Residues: CSASKRELYDTQYF.

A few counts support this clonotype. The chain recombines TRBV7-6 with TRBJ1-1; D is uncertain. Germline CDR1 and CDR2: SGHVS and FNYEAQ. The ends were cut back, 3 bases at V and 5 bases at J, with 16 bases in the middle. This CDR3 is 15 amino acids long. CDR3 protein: CASSFYRAAGTEAFF. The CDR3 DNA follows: TGTGCCAGCAGCTTCTACCGAGCGGCGGGGACTGAAGCTTTCTTT.

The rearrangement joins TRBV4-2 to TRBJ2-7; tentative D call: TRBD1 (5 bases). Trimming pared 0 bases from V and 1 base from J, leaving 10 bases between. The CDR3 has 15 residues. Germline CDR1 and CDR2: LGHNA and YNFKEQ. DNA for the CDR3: TGTGCCAGCAGCCAAGATTTCCCAGGGTCCTACGAGCAGTACGTC. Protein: CASSQDFPGSYEQYV.

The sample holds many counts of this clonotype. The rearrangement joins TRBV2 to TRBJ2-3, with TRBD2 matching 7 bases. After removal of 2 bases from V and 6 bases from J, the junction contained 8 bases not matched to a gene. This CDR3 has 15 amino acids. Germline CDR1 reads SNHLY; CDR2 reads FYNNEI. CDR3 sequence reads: CASSEIEAGDDTQYF. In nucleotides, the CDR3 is TGTGCCAGCAGTGAAATAGAGGCGGGAGACGATACGCAGTATTTT.

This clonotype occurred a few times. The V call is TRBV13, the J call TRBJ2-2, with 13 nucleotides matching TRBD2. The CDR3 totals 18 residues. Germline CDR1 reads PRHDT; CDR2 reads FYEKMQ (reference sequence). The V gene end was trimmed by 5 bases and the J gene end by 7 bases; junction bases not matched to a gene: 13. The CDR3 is CASSPPGLAGERGGELFF. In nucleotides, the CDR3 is TGTGCCAGCAGCCCCCCCGGACTAGCGGGAGAAAGGGGCGGGGAGCTGTTTTTT.

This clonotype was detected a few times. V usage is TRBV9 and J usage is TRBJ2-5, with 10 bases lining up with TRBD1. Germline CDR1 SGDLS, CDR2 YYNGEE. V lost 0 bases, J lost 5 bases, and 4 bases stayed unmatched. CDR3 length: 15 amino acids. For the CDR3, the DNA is TGTGCCAGCAGCGTAGGACAGGGGGCCGTGGAGACCCAGTACTTC. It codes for CASSVGQGAVETQYF. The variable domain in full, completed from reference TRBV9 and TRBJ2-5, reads DSGVTQTPKHLITATGQRVTLRCSPRSGDLSVYWYQQSLDQGLQFLIQYYNGEERAKGNILERFSAQQFPDLHSELNLSSLELGDSALYFCASSVGQGAVETQYFGPGTRLLVL.

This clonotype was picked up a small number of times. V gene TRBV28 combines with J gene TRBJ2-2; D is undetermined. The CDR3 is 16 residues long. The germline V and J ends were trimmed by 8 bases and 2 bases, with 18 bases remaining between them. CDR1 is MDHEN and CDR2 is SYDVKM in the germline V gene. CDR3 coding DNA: TGTGCCAGCTGCATGGTGGGTCCGGCCAACACCGGGGAGCTGTTTTTT. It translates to CASCMVGPANTGELFF. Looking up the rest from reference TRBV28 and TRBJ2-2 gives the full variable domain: DVKVTQSSRYLVKRTGEKVFLECVQDMDHENMFWYRQDPGLGLRLIYFSYDVKMKEKGDIPEGYSVSREKKERFSLILESASTNQTSMYLCASCMVGPANTGELFFGEGSRLTVL.

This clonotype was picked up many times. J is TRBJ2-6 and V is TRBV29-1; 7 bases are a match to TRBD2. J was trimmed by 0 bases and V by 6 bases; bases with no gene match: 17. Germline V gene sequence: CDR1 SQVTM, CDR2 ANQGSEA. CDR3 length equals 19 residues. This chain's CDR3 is CSVAFWLAEGSSGANVLTF. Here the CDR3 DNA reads TGCAGCGTCGCGTTTTGGCTAGCGGAGGGGAGCTCTGGGGCCAACGTCCTGACTTTC. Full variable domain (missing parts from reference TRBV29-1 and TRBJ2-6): SAVISQKPSRDICQRGTSLTIQCQVDSQVTMMFWYRQQPGQSLTLIATANQGSEATYESGFVIDKFPISRPNLTFSTLTVSNMSPEDSSIYLCSVAFWLAEGSSGANVLTFGAGSRLTVL.

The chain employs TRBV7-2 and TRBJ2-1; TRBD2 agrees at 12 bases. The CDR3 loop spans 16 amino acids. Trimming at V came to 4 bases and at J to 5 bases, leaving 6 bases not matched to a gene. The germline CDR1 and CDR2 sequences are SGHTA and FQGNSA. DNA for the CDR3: TGTGCCAGCAGCTCCATAACTAGCGGGGGGAACAATGAGCAGTTCTTC. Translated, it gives CASSSITSGGNNEQFF. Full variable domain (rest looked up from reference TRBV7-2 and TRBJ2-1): GAGVSQSPSNKVTEKGKDVELRCDPISGHTALYWYRQSLGQGLEFLIYFQGNSAPDKSGLPSDRFSAERTGGSVSTLTIQRTQQEDSAVYLCASSSITSGGNNEQFFGPGTRLTVL.

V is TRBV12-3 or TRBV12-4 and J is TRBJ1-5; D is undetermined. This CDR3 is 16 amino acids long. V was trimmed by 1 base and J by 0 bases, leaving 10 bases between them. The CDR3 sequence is CASSLVVGNSNQPQHF. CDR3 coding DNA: TGTGCCAGCAGTTTAGTCGTGGGTAATAGCAATCAGCCCCAGCATTTT.

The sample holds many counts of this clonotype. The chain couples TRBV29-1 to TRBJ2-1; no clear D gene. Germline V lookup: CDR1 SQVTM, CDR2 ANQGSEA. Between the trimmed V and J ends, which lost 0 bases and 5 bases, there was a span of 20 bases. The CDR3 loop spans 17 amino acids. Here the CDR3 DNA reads TGCAGCGTTGAAGACCCCCAATTGCCATTAACCCACAATGAGCAGTTCTTC. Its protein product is CSVEDPQLPLTHNEQFF.

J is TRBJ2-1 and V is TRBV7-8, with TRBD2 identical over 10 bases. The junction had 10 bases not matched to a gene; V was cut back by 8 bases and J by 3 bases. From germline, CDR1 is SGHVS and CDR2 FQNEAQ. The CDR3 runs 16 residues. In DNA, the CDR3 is TGTGCCAGCGCAGGGCTAGCGGGAGAGATCTACAATGAGCAGTTCTTC. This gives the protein CASAGLAGEIYNEQFF.

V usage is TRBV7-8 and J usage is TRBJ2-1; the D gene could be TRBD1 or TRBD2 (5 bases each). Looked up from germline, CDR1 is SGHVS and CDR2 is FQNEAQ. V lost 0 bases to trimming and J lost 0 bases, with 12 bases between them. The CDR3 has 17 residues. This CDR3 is CASSLAPFGGSYNEQFF. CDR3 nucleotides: TGTGCCAGCAGCTTAGCCCCCTTTGGGGGCTCCTACAATGAGCAGTTCTTC.

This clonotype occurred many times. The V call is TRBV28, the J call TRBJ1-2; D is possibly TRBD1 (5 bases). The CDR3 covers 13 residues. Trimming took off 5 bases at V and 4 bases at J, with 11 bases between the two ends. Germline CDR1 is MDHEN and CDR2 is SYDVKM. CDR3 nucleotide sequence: TGTGCCAGCAGTCCCCGGGGCTCCTATGGCTACACCTTC. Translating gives CASSPRGSYGYTF.

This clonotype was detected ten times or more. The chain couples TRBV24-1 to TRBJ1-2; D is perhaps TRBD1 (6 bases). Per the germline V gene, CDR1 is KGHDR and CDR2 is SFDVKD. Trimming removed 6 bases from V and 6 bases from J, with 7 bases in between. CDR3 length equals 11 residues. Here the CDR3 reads CATSTGHGYTF. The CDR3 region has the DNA TGTGCCACCAGTACAGGGCATGGCTACACCTTC.